This TCR beta chain is drawn from a study of follicular helper T cells after annual influenza vaccination. Data came from immunoSEQ multiplex PCR; TCRdb stores just in-frame clones and leaves some out. In the table there are 4,000 to 4,500 clones, roughly 86% of which are singletons. Time point here: 2015-2016 season, 7 days after influenza vaccination. The CDR3 has 13 amino acids. Trimming took 6 bases from V and 0 from J, leaving 8 bases between them. Germline CDR1 and CDR2: WNHNN and SYGVQD (reference sequence). The sample here was CXCR5+ CD38- circulating T follicular helper cells from blood, taken 7 days after influenza vaccination. Regarding subset: circulating Tfh, non-naive CD4+CXCR5+PD-1+ (ICOS+CD38+ or ICOS-CD38-). The receptor was isolated from an adult who received the influenza vaccine. The chain carries TRBV10-1 and TRBJ1-1; possible D gene TRBD1, 6 bases. In nucleotides, the CDR3 is TGCGCCAGCAGACAGGGATTGAACACTGAAGCTTTCTTT. Its translation is CASRQGLNTEAFF.